This entry features one T cell receptor beta chain sequence. The entry originates in a study of molecular identifiers for immune sequencing clone quantification. At the level of the study: In replicates, RNA from around 18,000 or 91,000 naive CD8 cells was divided five ways and four parts were sequenced.

Input for naive CD8 libraries was 20,000 to 1,000,000 sorted cells; the RNA fraction used was 10%, 30% or 50%. The CD8+CD4-CCR7+CD45RA+ phenotype defined the sorted naive CD8 T cells. Making the bulk TCR libraries relied on previously described methods and listed TCR primers. TCRdb called the PCR reads again in MiXCR, with one record for every CDR3 protein. The sample contains 460,000 or so distinct CDR3 sequences, about a fifth of which appear only once. This sequence originates from a human donor in good health. Some libraries in this study had Jurkat cell RNA spiked in. The sample consisted of naive CD8+ T cells from blood, with Jurkat cell RNA spiked in. Subset: FACS-sorted CD8+CD4-CCR7+CD45RA+ naive T cells.

For the CDR3, the DNA is TGTGCCAGCAGCGGGGGGGGGGCGGTCAATGAGCAGTTCTTC. Its protein product is CASSGGGAVNEQFF. The genes are TRBV9 and TRBJ2-1; perhaps TRBD2 as D (7 bases). Trimming pared 3 bases from V and 6 bases from J, leaving 13 bases between. Germline values: CDR1 SGDLS, CDR2 YYNGEE. This CDR3 has 14 residues.